The 28 T cell receptor beta chains given below trace back to one sample, sequenced in a study of patients and donors after allogeneic stem cell transplantation. MiXCR, applied by TCRdb to the RT-PCR reads, yields one record per CDR3 protein. The sample yields roughly 180,000 distinct CDR3 sequences, 41% seen once. Sequenced sample: blood, either unsorted or a sorted T cell fraction (not recorded which). Every receptor here comes from a human donor who was either an allogeneic HSCT recipient or a stem cell or donor lymphocyte infusion donor (not recorded which). It is not recorded whose cells these are; they may come from a transplant donor.

The chain combines TRBV12-3 or TRBV12-4 with TRBJ2-1; 13 bases are shared with TRBD2. V lost 7 bases to trimming and J lost 6 bases; unmatched junction nucleotides: 6. The CDR3 contains 15 residues. The CDR3 is CASIGLAGVINEQFF. The DNA for the CDR3 is TGTGCCAGCATCGGACTAGCGGGAGTAATCAATGAGCAGTTCTTC.

The sample holds many counts of this clonotype. V is TRBV6-2 or TRBV6-3 and J is TRBJ1-5, with D maybe TRBD1 (6 bases). Germline loops: CDR1 MNHEY, CDR2 SVGEGT. This CDR3 has 13 amino acids. The ends were cut back, 5 bases at V and 2 bases at J, with 7 bases in the middle. This CDR3 reads CASSRTGNQPQHF. CDR3 bases: TGTGCCAGCAGTCGGACAGGCAATCAGCCCCAGCATTTT.

The chain couples TRBV12-3 or TRBV12-4 to TRBJ2-5, with TRBD2 identical over 8 bases. V shed 3 bases, J shed 3 bases, and the junction held 6 bases outside the gene matches. This CDR3 comprises 15 residues. CDR3 residues: CASSFVTSGEETQYF. The CDR3 DNA is TGTGCCAGCAGTTTTGTTACTAGCGGAGAAGAGACCCAGTACTTC.

V gene TRBV30 combines with J gene TRBJ2-2; 7 bases align to TRBD1. Looked up from germline, CDR1 is GTSNPN and CDR2 is SVGIG (reference sequence). After removal of 0 bases from V and 2 bases from J, the junction contained 6 bases not matched to a gene. The CDR3 totals 16 residues. CDR3 sequence: CAWSVPTGFNTGELFF. The DNA for the CDR3 is TGTGCCTGGAGTGTACCGACAGGGTTTAACACCGGGGAGCTGTTTTTT.

This chain joins TRBV12-3 or TRBV12-4 and TRBJ2-3, with D possibly being TRBD1 (6 bases). The CDR3 runs to 15 residues. V lost 7 bases to trimming and J lost 5 bases, with 19 bases between them. The CDR3 DNA follows: TGTGCCAGCATTGGGGGCACTCTCTGGGGAGATACGCAGTATTTT. This encodes CASIGGTLWGDTQYF.

This clonotype was seen only once. This chain connects TRBV12-3 or TRBV12-4 to TRBJ2-3; 14 bases fit TRBD2. The CDR3 spans 17 residues. With V trimmed by 3 bases and J by 3 bases, 5 bases remained unmatched. CDR3 protein: CASSLLGLAGATDTQYF. CDR3 sequence (DNA): TGTGCCAGCAGTTTGCTGGGACTAGCGGGAGCTACAGATACGCAGTATTTT.

This clonotype was observed a few times. The chain uses TRBV12-3 or TRBV12-4 and TRBJ1-5; D unresolved. Trimming left V 3 bases short and J 3 bases short, with 12 bases between. The CDR3 totals 15 residues. CDR3 in amino acids: CASSLGFGNNQPQHF. Written as DNA, the CDR3 is TGTGCCAGCAGTTTGGGGTTTGGTAACAATCAGCCCCAGCATTTT.

The genes are TRBV6-5 and TRBJ1-5; unclear D gene. This CDR3 has 13 residues. Trimming took off 6 bases at V and 11 bases at J, with 17 bases between the two ends. Germline V gene data show CDR1 as MNHEY and CDR2 as SVGAGI. CDR3 sequence reads: CASSPPGRMAQHF. CDR3 coding DNA: TGTGCCAGCAGCCCCCCGGGCAGGATGGCCCAGCATTTT.

The chain is built from TRBV18 and TRBJ1-5, with D possibly matching TRBD1 (5 bases). Germline V gene sequence: CDR1 KGHSH, CDR2 LQKENI. V was pared by 2 bases and J by 4 bases, with 9 bases between. The CDR3 length is 14 residues. CDR3 in amino acids: CASSPSAGNQPQHF. CDR3 coding DNA: TGTGCCAGCTCACCATCGGCAGGGAATCAGCCCCAGCATTTT.

V and J are TRBV7-2 and TRBJ1-1; no clear D. Germline CDR1 SGHTA, CDR2 FQGNSA. There are 14 residues in the CDR3. V lost 3 bases and J lost 0, with 8 bases in between. The CDR3 bases are TGTGCCAGCAGCTTGAGTACAGTGAACACTGAAGCTTTCTTT. It codes for CASSLSTVNTEAFF.

This clonotype has a handful of counts. This sequence joins TRBV28 and TRBJ2-5; TRBD1 matches 11 bases. Germline loops: CDR1 MDHEN, CDR2 SYDVKM. V shed 5 bases, J shed 5 bases, and the junction held 10 bases outside the gene matches. The CDR3 is made up of 16 amino acids. CDR3 amino acids: CASSITGTGGRETQYF. CDR3 coding DNA: TGTGCCAGCAGTATCACCGGGACAGGGGGAAGGGAGACCCAGTACTTC.

A few counts support this clonotype. V usage is TRBV5-1 and J usage is TRBJ1-1, with D tentatively TRBD1 (6 bases). V shed 3 bases and J shed 0 bases, with 12 bases lying between them. Germline-derived CDR1 and CDR2 are SGHRS and YFSETQ. The CDR3 loop spans 15 amino acids. CDR3 bases: TGCGCCAGCAGCTACGGGGCAGGGGTGAACACTGAAGCTTTCTTT. Its protein is CASSYGAGVNTEAFF.

The chain employs TRBV12-3 or TRBV12-4 and TRBJ1-1; D not certain. This CDR3 spans 15 amino acids. V lost 7 bases, J lost 2 bases, and 17 bases lay in between. In DNA, the CDR3 is TGTGCCAGCACCTCTCGCTGGGTCCTAAACACTGAAGCTTTCTTT. It yields the protein CASTSRWVLNTEAFF.

This sequence joins TRBV20-1 and TRBJ2-7; TRBD2 agrees at 7 bases. The CDR3 has 16 amino acids. The V gene's germline CDR1 is DFQATT and CDR2 SNEGSKA (reference sequence). With 5 bases clipped from V and 2 bases from J, the junction kept 15 bases outside the gene matches. The CDR3 spells CSASDLAAGDPYEQYF. The DNA of the CDR3 is TGCAGTGCTTCAGACTTAGCGGCGGGAGACCCCTACGAGCAGTACTTC.

The chain combines TRBV28 with TRBJ2-2; 7 nucleotides agree with TRBD2. V was clipped by 6 bases and J by 1 base; unmatched bases: 11. The CDR3 has 17 amino acids. Germline lookup yields CDR1 MDHEN and CDR2 SYDVKM. Here the CDR3 DNA reads TGTGCCAGCAGCCTTAGACTAGCTAGGTTGAACACCGGGGAGCTGTTTTTT. Its translation is CASSLRLARLNTGELFF.

The gene calls are TRBV7-6 and TRBJ1-5; 7 bases match TRBD1. CDR3 length: 17 amino acids. After removal of 5 bases from V and 2 bases from J, the junction contained 12 bases not matched to a gene. Looked up from germline, CDR1 is SGHVS and CDR2 is FNYEAQ. In nucleotides, the CDR3 is TGTGCCAGCAGCCTTATCGAACCTACAGGGGGCAATCAGCCCCAGCATTTT. Encoded protein: CASSLIEPTGGNQPQHF. The full variable domain, completed using reference TRBV7-6 and TRBJ1-5, is GAGVSQSPRYKVTKRGQDVALRCDPISGHVSLYWYRQALGQGPEFLTYFNYEAQQDKSGLPNDRFSAERPEGSISTLTIQRTEQRDSAMYRCASSLIEPTGGNQPQHFGDGTRLSIL.

This clonotype was counted between two and nine times. J is TRBJ1-2 and V is TRBV4-3; no definite D call. Between the trimmed V and J ends, which lost 1 base and 2 bases, there was a span of 8 bases. The CDR3 is made up of 14 amino acids. Germline V gene data show CDR1 as LGHNA and CDR2 as YSLEER. The CDR3 loop reads CASSQVAQNYGYTF. CDR3 bases: TGCGCCAGCAGCCAAGTAGCCCAGAACTATGGCTACACCTTC.

The rearrangement links TRBV12-3 or TRBV12-4 to TRBJ2-7, with a weak D call TRBD2 (5 bases). This CDR3 is built from 15 residues. Trimming left V 6 bases short and J 4 bases short, with 19 bases between. CDR3 in DNA: TGTGCCAGCAGAACGAGCGGTACCGGCGTTTACGAGCAGTACTTC. Translated: CASRTSGTGVYEQYF.

The chain employs TRBV12-3 or TRBV12-4 and TRBJ2-2, with TRBD2 as a possible D gene (5 bases). V lost 1 base, J lost 5 bases, and 14 bases lay in between. This CDR3 has 16 residues. The CDR3 reads CASSLGGRKPTGELFF. CDR3 DNA: TGTGCCAGCAGTTTAGGAGGGAGAAAGCCGACCGGGGAGCTGTTTTTT.

There are a few counts of this clonotype. This rearrangement joins TRBV12-3 or TRBV12-4 to TRBJ1-1; possibly TRBD1 for D (5 bases). The V and J ends lost 7 bases and 3 bases respectively, with 15 bases between them. The CDR3 spans 14 residues. The CDR3 loop is CASTLIGGYTEAFF. The CDR3 bases are TGTGCCAGCACCTTAATTGGGGGGTACACTGAAGCTTTCTTT.

This chain joins TRBV7-3 and TRBJ2-3; a possible D gene is TRBD1 (6 bases). This CDR3 region has 14 residues. Trimming left V 5 bases short and J 1 base short, with 10 bases between. Germline lookup yields CDR1 SGHTA and CDR2 FQGTGA. The CDR3 sequence: CASSLDSGTDTQYF. The DNA of the CDR3 is TGTGCCAGCAGCCTGGACAGCGGCACAGATACGCAGTATTTT.

The CDR3 here is CASSSRTLENTEAFF. The CDR3 nucleotides read TGTGCCAGCAGTTCCCGGACATTGGAAAACACTGAAGCTTTCTTT. The J gene is TRBJ1-1, the V gene TRBV28; a weak D match, TRBD1 (5 bases). The CDR3 runs to 15 residues. With 4 bases removed from V and 2 bases from J, the gap between germline ends came to 14 bases. Germline V gene data show CDR1 as MDHEN and CDR2 as SYDVKM.

This sequence joins TRBV6-2 or TRBV6-3 and TRBJ1-5; no clear D gene. V shed 2 bases and J shed 3 bases, with 14 bases lying between them. Germline V CDR1 and CDR2: MNHEY, SVGEGT. This CDR3 comprises 16 residues. The CDR3 DNA follows: TGTGCCAGCAGTTACGGGGTCGTGCAAGTCAATCAGCCCCAGCATTTT. Its protein product is CASSYGVVQVNQPQHF.

V is TRBV20-1 and J is TRBJ1-6; no definite D call. The germline CDR1 and CDR2 sequences are DFQATT and SNEGSKA (reference sequence). V was pared by 5 bases and J by 8 bases, with 16 bases between. This CDR3 spans 14 amino acids. The CDR3 nucleotides read TGCAGTGCTCTTCCCGGACCCGTCGATTCACCCCTCCACTTT. Translating it yields CSALPGPVDSPLHF.

The chain uses TRBV7-9 and TRBJ1-2; no firm D call. V shed 8 bases and J shed 4 bases, with 11 bases lying between them. Germline V gene sequence: CDR1 SEHNR, CDR2 FQNEAQ (reference sequence). CDR3 length: 12 amino acids. Written as DNA, the CDR3 is TGTGCCAGCGGGGAGTTGAGCTATGGCTACACCTTC. It is translated as CASGELSYGYTF.

The CDR3 is CASSPLGGLHNEQFF. CDR3 DNA sequence: TGTGCCAGCAGCCCCCTAGGGGGACTGCACAATGAGCAGTTCTTC. The chain combines TRBV12-3 or TRBV12-4 with TRBJ2-1; D may be TRBD1 or TRBD2 (6 bases each). V was shortened by 6 bases and J by 5 bases, with 17 bases between the two germline ends. CDR3 length: 15 residues.

The rearrangement uses TRBV29-1 and TRBJ1-4; TRBD1 might be the D (6 bases). Germline V gene sequence: CDR1 SQVTM, CDR2 ANQGSEA. This CDR3 contains 12 residues. The germline V and J ends were trimmed by 0 bases and 7 bases, with 6 bases remaining between them. CDR3 sequence reads: CSVEEGGEKLFF. CDR3 DNA sequence: TGCAGCGTTGAAGAAGGGGGTGAAAAACTGTTTTTT.

This clonotype was detected only a few times. The rearrangement links TRBV5-1 to TRBJ2-5; 13 bases fit TRBD2. The CDR3 is 16 residues long. Trimming took 2 bases from V and 5 from J; bases not matched to a gene: 6. Per the germline V gene, CDR1 is SGHRS and CDR2 is YFSETQ. DNA for the CDR3: TGCGCCAGCAGCTTCCGGACTAGCGGGAGTATGGAGACCCAGTACTTC. Translating gives CASSFRTSGSMETQYF.